This T cell receptor (beta chain) originates from a study of vaccination and CD4 T cells after COVID-19. Treatment reported: roughly nine-day PBMC culture with coronavirus spike peptide pools or control peptides (ViraFEST assay). A remark on this clonotype: The antigen remains unidentified.

CDR3 length equals 16 residues. Per the germline V gene, CDR1 is MNHNS and CDR2 is SASEGT. Trimming took off 6 bases at V and 0 bases at J, with 17 bases between the two ends. The Oncomine TCR Beta short-read assay was applied to DNA of cultured CD4+ T cells. Genomic DNA was isolated from CD4+ T cells that had been cultured. TCRdb re-called the PCR reads with MiXCR, one entry per CDR3 protein. The data show 20,000 to 25,000 distinct CDR3 sequences, over 40% seen once. The TCR sequence derives from a human donor who had recovered from COVID-19. The sequencing input was CD4+ T cells from blood, cultured in vitro. The chain links TRBV6-1 to TRBJ1-1, with D perhaps matching TRBD1 (6 bases). The CDR3 spells CASRQQGYPLNTEAFF. CDR3 coding DNA: TGTGCCAGCAGACAACAGGGTTACCCTTTGAACACTGAAGCTTTCTTT.